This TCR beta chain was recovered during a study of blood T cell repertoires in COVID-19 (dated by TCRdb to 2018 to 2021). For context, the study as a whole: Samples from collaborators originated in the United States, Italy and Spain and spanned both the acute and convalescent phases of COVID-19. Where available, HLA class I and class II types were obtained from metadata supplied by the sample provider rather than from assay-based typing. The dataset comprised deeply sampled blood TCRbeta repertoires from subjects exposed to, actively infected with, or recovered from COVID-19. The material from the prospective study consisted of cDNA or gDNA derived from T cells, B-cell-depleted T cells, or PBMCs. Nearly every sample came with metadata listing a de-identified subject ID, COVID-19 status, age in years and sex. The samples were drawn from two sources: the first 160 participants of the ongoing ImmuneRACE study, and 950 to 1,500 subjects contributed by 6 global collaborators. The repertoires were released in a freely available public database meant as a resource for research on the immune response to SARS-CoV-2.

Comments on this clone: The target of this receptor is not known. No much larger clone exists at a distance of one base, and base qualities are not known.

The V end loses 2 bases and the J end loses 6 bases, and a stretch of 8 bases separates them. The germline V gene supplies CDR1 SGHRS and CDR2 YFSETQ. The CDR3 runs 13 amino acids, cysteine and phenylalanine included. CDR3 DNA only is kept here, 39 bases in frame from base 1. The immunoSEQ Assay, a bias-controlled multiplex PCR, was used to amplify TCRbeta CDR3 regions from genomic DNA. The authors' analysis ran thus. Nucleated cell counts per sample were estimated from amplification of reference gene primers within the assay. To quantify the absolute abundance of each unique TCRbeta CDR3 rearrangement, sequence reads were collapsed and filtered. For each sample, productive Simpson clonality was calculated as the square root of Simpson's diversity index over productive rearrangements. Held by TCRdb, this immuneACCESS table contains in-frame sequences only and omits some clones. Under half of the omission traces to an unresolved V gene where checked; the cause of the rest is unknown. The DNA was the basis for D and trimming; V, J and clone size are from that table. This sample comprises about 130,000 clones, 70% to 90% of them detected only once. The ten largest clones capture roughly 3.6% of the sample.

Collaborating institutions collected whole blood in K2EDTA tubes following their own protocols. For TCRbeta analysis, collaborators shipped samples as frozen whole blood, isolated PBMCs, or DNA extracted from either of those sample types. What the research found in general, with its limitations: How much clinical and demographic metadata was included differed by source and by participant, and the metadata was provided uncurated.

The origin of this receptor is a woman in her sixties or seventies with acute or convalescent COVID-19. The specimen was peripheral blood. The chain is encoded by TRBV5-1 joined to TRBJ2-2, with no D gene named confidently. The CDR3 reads CASSFEVPGELFF. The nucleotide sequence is TGCGCCAGCAGCTTTGAGGTCCCCGGGGAGCTGTTTTTT.